The 15 T cell receptor beta chains below come from one sample, sequenced in a study of regulatory T cells in long-lasting Graves disease. Time point noted: persistent/refractory GD, antithyroid drugs over 5 years with positive TRAb. Generation of the TCR library employed RNA extracted from PBMCs. Sequencing libraries for TCR beta were prepared with iRepertoire HTBI primers and Arm-PCR of CDR3 regions. Each CDR3 protein is one row after TCRdb ran MiXCR on the multiplex PCR reads. The sample has more than 350,000 distinct CDR3 sequences, roughly 23% seen once. The sample was peripheral blood mononuclear cells (PBMCs), taken when the disease was refractory, from a patient treated with antithyroid drugs. The receptors originated from a female donor with Graves disease.

In its sample, this clonotype was seen a few times. CDR3 DNA sequence: TGTGCCAGCAGTCTCCCGAAGGGCCAAACCTACGAGCAGTACTTC. Its protein product is CASSLPKGQTYEQYF. The chain combines TRBV6-1 with TRBJ2-7; no reliable D call. Germline V gene data show CDR1 as MNHNS and CDR2 as SASEGT. V shed 5 bases and J shed 2 bases, with 16 bases lying between them. The CDR3 spans 15 residues.

The chain carries TRBV6-2 or TRBV6-3 and TRBJ2-3; maybe TRBD2 (6 bases). Germline loops: CDR1 MNHEY, CDR2 SVGEGT. The CDR3 runs 14 residues. V dropped 3 bases and J dropped 2 bases, with 9 bases sitting between them. In DNA, the CDR3 is TGTGCCAGCAGTTATCAGGGACTCACAGATACGCAGTATTTT. It is translated as CASSYQGLTDTQYF.

On this clonotype itself: This may stem from a read error, because a much larger clone lies one nucleotide away. The chain is built from TRBV19 and TRBJ2-5; 7 bases line up with TRBD1. The CDR3 loop spans 15 amino acids. Germline V gives CDR1 LNHDA, CDR2 SQIVND (reference sequence). CDR3 amino acids: CTSSPGTAKKETQYF. The CDR3 DNA reads as TGTACCAGTAGTCCCGGGACAGCCAAGAAGGAGACCCAGTACTTC. Drawing the rest from reference TRBV19 and TRBJ2-5, the complete variable domain is DGGITQSPKYLFRKEGQNVTLSCEQNLNHDAMYWYRQDPGQGLRLIYYSQIVNDFQKGDIAEGYSVSREKKESFPLTVTSAQKNPTAFYLCTSSPGTAKKETQYFGPGTRLLVL.

This clonotype appeared many times. V gene TRBV28 combines with J gene TRBJ2-2; D not resolved. The CDR3 loop spans 16 amino acids. The germline V gene encodes CDR1 MDHEN and CDR2 SYDVKM. Between the trimmed V and J ends, which lost 4 bases and 6 bases, there was a span of 18 bases. This chain's CDR3 is CASSSPPGARPGELFF. The DNA of the CDR3 is TGTGCCAGCAGTTCCCCCCCGGGTGCTCGGCCCGGGGAGCTGTTTTTT.

Comments on this clonotype: This could be a read error, since a much larger clone is one nucleotide away. The V gene is TRBV6-2 or TRBV6-3, the J gene TRBJ1-6; D might be TRBD1 (5 bases). The germline CDR1 and CDR2 sequences are MNHEY and SVGEGT. The CDR3 length is 15 residues. The CDR3 nucleotides are TGTACCAGCAGAAGCGCGGCAGGGTCGAATTCACCCCTCCACTTT. This sequence encodes CTSRSAAGSNSPLHF.

This clonotype was picked up a small number of times. V is TRBV19 and J is TRBJ1-1; 11 bases fit TRBD1. V lost 5 bases to trimming and J lost 4 bases; unmatched junction nucleotides: 12. CDR3 size: 17 residues. Germline V gene data show CDR1 as LNHDA and CDR2 as SQIVND (reference sequence). The CDR3 DNA reads as TGTGCCAGTAGTTTGTGGACAGGGGGCGCGATGGGCACTGAAGCTTTCTTT. Translating gives CASSLWTGGAMGTEAFF.

The chain combines TRBV27 with TRBJ2-7; D tentatively fits TRBD1 or TRBD2 (5 bases each). V gave up 6 bases and J gave up 2 bases, with 17 bases separating them. The V gene's germline CDR1 is MNHEY and CDR2 SMNVEV (reference sequence). CDR3 length: 15 amino acids. The CDR3 coding sequence is TGTGCCAGCAGCCCCCGGGGTCTGGGGGCCTACGAGCAGTACTTC. Residues: CASSPRGLGAYEQYF.

This clonotype was observed a handful of times. This chain's CDR3 is CASSLAQGGVGSYEQYF. As DNA, the CDR3 is TGTGCCAGCAGCTTAGCGCAAGGAGGGGTCGGATCCTACGAGCAGTACTTC. The chain carries TRBV7-9 and TRBJ2-7; D perhaps matches TRBD2 (6 bases). V lost 0 bases and J lost 1, with 16 bases in between. CDR1 and CDR2 (germline): SEHNR, FQNEAQ (reference sequence). The CDR3 is made up of 17 amino acids.

The chain recombines TRBV7-8 with TRBJ2-6; D remains unclear. The V gene's germline CDR1 is SGHVS and CDR2 FQNEAQ. The V end was cut by 3 bases, the J end by 0 bases, with 9 bases between. CDR3 length: 16 amino acids. CDR3 sequence reads: CASSFDDNSGANVLTF. The CDR3 region has the DNA TGTGCCAGCAGCTTTGATGACAACTCTGGGGCCAACGTCCTGACTTTC.

The table lists this clonotype with many counts. The rearrangement joins TRBV10-3 to TRBJ2-2; 9 bases map to TRBD2. Trimming at V came to 6 bases and at J to 7 bases, leaving 9 bases not matched to a gene. Per the germline V gene, CDR1 is ENHRY and CDR2 is SYGVKD. The CDR3 loop spans 15 amino acids. CDR3 sequence reads: CAIRGNSGGNGELFF. In DNA, the CDR3 is TGTGCCATCAGAGGGAATAGCGGGGGAAACGGGGAGCTGTTTTTT.

The chain uses TRBV20-1 and TRBJ2-5; 8 bases fit TRBD2. V lost 7 bases to trimming and J lost 5 bases; unmatched junction nucleotides: 15. CDR1 and CDR2 from the germline V gene are DFQATT and SNEGSKA (reference sequence). This CDR3 comprises 15 residues. CDR3 sequence: CSESPSGRAGETQYF. The CDR3 DNA reads TGCAGTGAATCGCCTAGCGGGCGCGCCGGGGAGACCCAGTACTTC.

There are a few counts of this clonotype. The chain carries TRBV7-2 and TRBJ1-4, with D unclear. The CDR3 is 14 amino acids. The ends were cut back, 1 base at V and 6 bases at J, with 9 bases in the middle. Germline lookup yields CDR1 SGHTA and CDR2 FQGNSA. CDR3 residues: CASSLGGGDEKLFF. The CDR3 DNA sequence: TGTGCCAGCAGCTTAGGCGGAGGCGATGAAAAACTGTTTTTT. Full variable domain (outside the CDR3, taken from reference TRBV7-2 and TRBJ1-4): GAGVSQSPSNKVTEKGKDVELRCDPISGHTALYWYRQSLGQGLEFLIYFQGNSAPDKSGLPSDRFSAERTGGSVSTLTIQRTQQEDSAVYLCASSLGGGDEKLFFGSGTQLSVL.

The chain links TRBV20-1 to TRBJ2-1; 9 bases agree with TRBD2. Per germline, CDR1 DFQATT and CDR2 SNEGSKA (reference sequence). This CDR3 is 15 amino acids long. V gave up 6 bases and J gave up 6 bases; unmatched junction bases: 12. DNA for the CDR3: TGCAGTGCCGGGGGGGGGACTAGCAGTTCCAATGAGCAGTTCTTC. Protein product: CSAGGGTSSSNEQFF.

This chain joins TRBV18 and TRBJ2-7; TRBD2 matches 7 bases. The CDR3 sequence is 15 residues long. V lost 4 bases, J lost 1 base, and 7 bases stayed unmatched. Per germline, CDR1 KGHSH and CDR2 LQKENI. In DNA, the CDR3 is TGTGCCAGCTCACGTGCGGGAGAGGGGTCCTACGAGCAGTACTTC. Residues: CASSRAGEGSYEQYF.

The table lists this clonotype with many counts. The chain uses TRBV28 and TRBJ1-2, with 11 nucleotides matching TRBD1. The CDR3 covers 14 residues. The J segment lost 8 bases and the V segment lost 5 bases, leaving 7 bases of the junction unmatched. Germline V lookup: CDR1 MDHEN, CDR2 SYDVKM. The CDR3 nucleotides are TGTGCCAGCAGTCAAAGGGGGACAGGGGGAGGCTACACCTTC. This codes for CASSQRGTGGGYTF.